This T cell receptor beta chain was recorded in a study of somatic mutations in cytotoxic T cells in rheumatoid arthritis. Findings and limits, study-wide: Comparison of CD8+ T-cell clonality between rheumatoid arthritis patients and age-matched healthy controls yielded no significant difference. Nobody adjusted the slight TRBV07 underrepresentation in rheumatoid arthritis patients for multiple comparisons. Per patient, the largest CD8+ clone was found to exceed 20% of CD8+ cells in about an eighth of the roughly 65 cases.

Positive magnetic bead selection separated CD4+ and CD8+ cells, and flow cytometry confirmed purity. As to this clone: Its antigen remains unidentified.

Some clones are missing from TCRdb's copy, which holds only in-frame ones; the method was immunoSEQ multiplex PCR. This sample has 10,000 to 12,000 clones; 75% to 90% occur once, and the top ten carry 0.85% to 1.4%. The CDR3 has 18 amino acids. Germline V gene lookup returns CDR1 LNHNV and CDR2 YYDKDF (reference sequence). J was trimmed by 4 bases and V by 2 bases; bases with no gene match: 8. The source material was CD4+ T cells sorted from blood. The clonotype was recovered from a woman in her late teens or twenties with rheumatoid arthritis. The V call is TRBV15, the J call TRBJ2-2, with 12 bases aligning to TRBD2. Here the CDR3 DNA reads TGTGCCACCAGCAGATTCTCTCTAGCGGGAGGGGGCACCGGGGAGCTGTTTTTT. As protein: CATSRFSLAGGGTGELFF.